One sample yielded the 8 T cell receptor beta chains listed below, sequenced in a study of PD-L1 blockade in urothelial cancer. The repertoire was sequenced with immunoSEQ multiplex PCR; TCRdb's copy has only in-frame clones and lacks some. The repertoire holds tens of thousands of clones, with roughly 90% as singletons. This sample's time point: pretreatment peripheral blood. The sequences come from PBMCs, collected around atezolizumab (anti-PD-L1) treatment. The receptors stem from a woman of 80 years or more with urothelial cancer.

V usage is TRBV30 and J usage is TRBJ2-2, with 11 bases fitting TRBD1. The CDR3 is made up of 17 amino acids. The J segment lost 5 bases and the V segment lost 1 base, leaving 9 bases of the junction unmatched. Germline CDR1 is GTSNPN and CDR2 is SVGIG (reference sequence). CDR3 in DNA: TGTGCCTGGAGTGACTACTGGGGACAGGGGGGGACCGGGGAGCTGTTTTTT. Translation gives CAWSDYWGQGGTGELFF.

This clone was recorded once. The chain recombines TRBV5-6 with TRBJ2-3; 7 bases agree with TRBD2. Germline V gene data show CDR1 as SGHDT and CDR2 as YYEEEE. V shed 4 bases, J shed 1 base, and the junction held 9 bases outside the gene matches. The CDR3 is 16 amino acids. The CDR3 DNA sequence: TGTGCCAGCAGCCCGGCTCGGACTAGGCGCACAGATACGCAGTATTTT. The encoded protein is CASSPARTRRTDTQYF. Full variable domain (outside the CDR3, taken from reference TRBV5-6 and TRBJ2-3): DAGVTQSPTHLIKTRGQQVTLRCSPKSGHDTVSWYQQALGQGPQFIFQYYEEEERQRGNFPDRFSGHQFPNYSSELNVNALLLGDSALYLCASSPARTRRTDTQYFGPGTRLTVL.

This clone was seen a few times. The rearrangement joins TRBV4-1 to TRBJ1-1; 12 bases are a match to TRBD1. The V gene's germline CDR1 is MGHRA and CDR2 YSYEKL. The length of the CDR3 is 14 residues. With V trimmed by 4 bases and J by 11 bases, 8 bases remained unmatched. CDR3: CASSPGTGGNSAFF. DNA of the CDR3: TGCGCCAGCAGCCCGGGGACAGGGGGCAATTCGGCTTTCTTT.

V and J are TRBV28 and TRBJ2-7; TRBD1 is a possible D gene (6 bases). The CDR3 loop spans 14 amino acids. The V gene lost 7 bases and the J gene lost 2 bases, with 15 bases spanning the gap. Germline values: CDR1 MDHEN, CDR2 SYDVKM. CDR3 in amino acids: CASTPTGSPYEQYF. DNA of the CDR3: TGTGCCAGCACCCCCACAGGGTCACCCTACGAGCAGTACTTC.

The chain has TRBV10-2 and TRBJ2-3, with TRBD2 matching over 9 bases. This CDR3 region has 16 residues. Germline V CDR1 and CDR2: WSHSY, SAAADI. J gave up 3 bases and V 3 bases, and 7 bases lay outside the gene matches. The DNA of the CDR3 is TGCGCCAGCAGTGATCGGCCTAGCGGGAAAACAGATACGCAGTATTTT. As protein: CASSDRPSGKTDTQYF.

The rearrangement uses TRBV10-2 and TRBJ1-1; 8 bases are shared with TRBD1. CDR3 size: 15 residues. From germline, CDR1 is WSHSY and CDR2 SAAADI. J gave up 0 bases and V 6 bases, and 6 bases lay outside the gene matches. The CDR3 coding sequence is TGCGCCAGCAGGGCCGGGACAGGCCTGAACACTGAAGCTTTCTTT. Amino acid sequence: CASRAGTGLNTEAFF.

The chain is built from TRBV7-3 and TRBJ2-1; a weak D match, TRBD2 (5 bases). Germline values: CDR1 SGHTA, CDR2 FQGTGA. V dropped 1 base and J dropped 9 bases, with 16 bases sitting between them. The CDR3 is 15 residues long. CDR3 amino acids: CASSLSPMGTSEQFF. For the CDR3, the DNA is TGTGCCAGCAGCTTAAGTCCGATGGGTACTAGTGAGCAGTTCTTC.

The CDR3 nucleotides read TGTGCCAGCAGCTTAACGGCCACAGATACGCAGTATTTT. As protein: CASSLTATDTQYF. The chain uses TRBV7-3 and TRBJ2-3; D gene uncertain. Germline V gene sequence: CDR1 SGHTA, CDR2 FQGTGA. The CDR3 spans 13 residues. V lost 0 bases and J 2 bases, leaving 3 bases between the germline ends.